This TCR beta chain derives from a study of PD-L1 blockade in urothelial cancer. Study summary: The analyses of blood took place 3 weeks (second dose) and 6 weeks after treatment start. Blood yielded a median of around 150,000 T cells per sample.

Produced via immunoSEQ multiplex PCR; TCRdb's table is partial and in-frame only. The table records some 53,000 clones, approximately 77% of them present only once. As to time point: pretreatment peripheral blood. Sample numbers ranged from 1 to 8 per patient, encompassing pretreatment and on-treatment collections. The source of this sequence is a man in his 70s with urothelial cancer. Source: PBMCs, taken around atezolizumab (anti-PD-L1) treatment.

CDR3 bases: TGTGCCAGCAGCCTCGATTTAGGCAGCGAGGAGACCCAGTACTTC. This gives the protein CASSLDLGSEETQYF. The chain uses TRBV7-9 and TRBJ2-5; no firm D call. The CDR3 covers 15 residues. V was trimmed by 5 bases and J by 5 bases, leaving 18 bases between them. CDR1 SEHNR and CDR2 FQNEAQ come from the germline V gene (reference sequence).